This TCR beta chain was sequenced for a study of regulatory T cells in long-lasting Graves disease. About the study: Persistence in Graves' disease required over 5 years of antithyroid drugs plus positive TSH receptor antibodies.

Germline V gene data show CDR1 as SGHTA and CDR2 as FQGNSA. Germline trimming cut 0 bases from V and 4 bases from J; bases unmatched to any gene: 5. This CDR3 region has 15 residues. Indicated time point: persistent/refractory GD, antithyroid drugs over 5 years with positive TRAb. Preparation of the TCR library used RNA extracted from PBMCs. EDTA tubes were used for drawing approximately 9 milliliters of peripheral blood. Building of the TCR beta libraries involved iRepertoire HTBI primers and Arm-PCR of CDR3 regions. TCRdb independently ran MiXCR on the multiplex PCR reads; one entry per CDR3 protein. The sample records 600,000 to 850,000 distinct CDR3 sequences, 30% being singletons. Concerning this clonotype: Its antigen is unidentified.

Study results and limitations: Having only a small sample size may have limited accuracy. There were preferences for TRBV28, TRBJ1-2 and TRBJ2-5 in persistent disease.

This receptor was identified in a female donor with Graves disease. Material: peripheral blood mononuclear cells (PBMCs), obtained when the disease was refractory, from a patient treated with antithyroid drugs. This chain joins TRBV7-2 and TRBJ1-1; 7 bases map to TRBD1. The CDR3 spells CASSLAGGMVTEAFF. CDR3 sequence (DNA): TGTGCCAGCAGCTTAGCAGGGGGCATGGTCACTGAAGCTTTCTTT.